The 19 T cell receptor beta chains below come from one sample, sequenced in a study of CD8 T cell repertoires and HIV-1 epitope variants. Here immunoSEQ multiplex PCR was the method, and the copy in TCRdb shows in-frame clones only, minus some. The sample yields several thousand clones, under 70% seen once. For these receptors, no antigen is known. The specimen was cultured CD8+ T cells derived from PBMCs. The receptors stem from a male donor with HIV.

V and J are TRBV13 and TRBJ2-2; D unresolved. The length of the CDR3 is 15 residues. Trimming took 2 bases from V and 1 from J, leaving 8 bases between them. Looked up from germline, CDR1 is PRHDT and CDR2 is FYEKMQ (reference sequence). CDR3 nucleotide sequence: TGTGCCAGCAGCTTAAGCGTTATGAACACCGGGGAGCTGTTTTTT. Translation gives CASSLSVMNTGELFF.

This clone was seen once. V usage is TRBV15 and J usage is TRBJ1-5; D is unresolved. V lost 3 bases, J lost 0 bases, and 9 bases lay in between. The CDR3 has 15 residues. The germline V gene encodes CDR1 LNHNV and CDR2 YYDKDF (reference sequence). The CDR3 nucleotides read TGTGCCACCAGCAGCCAGTGGGATAGCAATCAGCCCCAGCATTTT. Translating it yields CATSSQWDSNQPQHF.

The chain uses TRBV7-9 and TRBJ1-1; 12 nucleotides line up with TRBD1. V lost 3 bases, J lost 0 bases, and 8 bases stayed unmatched. The CDR3 has 18 amino acids. Germline V gives CDR1 SEHNR, CDR2 FQNEAQ (reference sequence). For the CDR3, the DNA is TGTGCCAGCAGCTTCGATTTCGGGACAGGGGGCCTGAACACTGAAGCTTTCTTT. This sequence encodes CASSFDFGTGGLNTEAFF.

Worth noting for this clone: One junction end disagrees with the germline gene, perhaps due to a read error. The chain uses TRBV7-9 and TRBJ2-7; D may be TRBD2 (6 bases). Germline assignment: CDR1 SEHNR and CDR2 FQNEAQ (reference sequence). This CDR3 is 16 amino acids long. As DNA, the CDR3 is TGCGCCAGCAGCCAAGAAATTGCTGGAGGGCCCTACGAGCAGTACTTC. Residues: CASSQEIAGGPYEQYF.

The V and J genes are TRBV7-9 and TRBJ1-2, with D hard to call. Germline lookup yields CDR1 SEHNR and CDR2 FQNEAQ (reference sequence). This CDR3 is built from 16 residues. V lost 2 bases to trimming and J lost 6 bases, with 19 bases between them. CDR3 sequence reads: CASSLFLEQHRNGYTF. DNA of the CDR3: TGTGCCAGCAGCTTATTTTTGGAACAGCATAGGAATGGCTACACCTTC.

The chain uses TRBV21-1 and TRBJ2-7; the table's TRBD1 call for D was not verified on the DNA. TRBV21-1 is flagged as a pseudogene. The CDR3 consists of 18 residues. This CDR3 reads CASSKSCTRTTETYEQYF. CDR3 nucleotide sequence: TGTGCCAGCAGCAAATCCTGCACCCGGACGACAGAAACCTACGAGCAGTACTTC.

This chain connects TRBV5-4 to TRBJ1-2; 8 nucleotides agree with TRBD1. In germline, CDR1 is SGHNT, CDR2 YYREEE (reference sequence). The V gene end was trimmed by 3 bases and the J gene end by 3 bases; junction bases not matched to a gene: 13. This CDR3 has 17 residues. The CDR3 region is CASSWGDSGQGYYGYTF. The DNA for the CDR3 is TGTGCCAGCAGCTGGGGGGATTCCGGACAGGGCTACTATGGCTACACCTTC.

The chain has TRBV9 and TRBJ1-6, with D hard to call. Germline V CDR1 and CDR2: SGDLS, YYNGEE. V was cut by 0 bases and J by 4 bases, with 11 bases left in between. The CDR3 runs to 16 residues. The CDR3 reads CASSVGEAGYNSPLHF. CDR3 nucleotides: TGTGCCAGCAGCGTAGGGGAGGCTGGGTATAATTCACCCCTCCACTTT.

As for this clone: The DNA is omitted, as the CDR3 cannot be located on it reliably, and the CDR3 follows TCRdb's listing. V is TRBV27 and J is TRBJ2-3; TRBD2, the table's D call, lacks a check against the DNA. Germline CDR1 is MNHEY and CDR2 is SMNVEV (reference sequence). With termini counted, the CDR3 has 15 amino acids. CDR3: CASSSSGGAADTQYF.

This clone showed up just a few times. The chain uses TRBV14 and TRBJ2-1; no clear D. The V end was cut by 1 base, the J end by 9 bases, with 10 bases between. Germline V gene data show CDR1 as SGHDN and CDR2 as FVKESK. This CDR3 has 13 amino acids. CDR3 coding DNA: TGTGCCAGCAGCCAAGCTCCGGCGATTGAGCAGTTCTTC. The encoded protein is CASSQAPAIEQFF.

This clone was seen more than once but under ten times. The chain employs TRBV5-1 and TRBJ1-5; perhaps TRBD1 as D (6 bases). The CDR3 is 14 amino acids. Germline V CDR1 and CDR2: SGHRS, YFSETQ. V lost 3 bases and J 4 bases, leaving 11 bases between the germline ends. In DNA, the CDR3 is TGCGCCAGCAGCTCCAAAGGGGGGAATCAGCCCCAGCATTTT. Translated, it gives CASSSKGGNQPQHF.

The chain carries TRBV6-1 and TRBJ1-5; 8 nucleotides line up with TRBD1. CDR3 length equals 13 residues. With 8 bases clipped from V and 5 bases from J, the junction kept 5 bases outside the gene matches. Germline-derived CDR1 and CDR2 are MNHNS and SASEGT. The CDR3 loop reads CASASGGHQPQHF. In nucleotides, the CDR3 is TGTGCCAGCGCATCAGGGGGCCATCAGCCCCAGCATTTT.

The V gene is TRBV10-2, the J gene TRBJ2-7; either TRBD1 or TRBD2 may supply D (6 bases each). Trimming pared 3 bases from V and 4 bases from J, leaving 13 bases between. The CDR3 consists of 14 residues. CDR1 WSHSY and CDR2 SAAADI come from the germline V gene. CDR3 protein: CASSEGGLIYEQYF. The CDR3 DNA follows: TGCGCCAGCAGTGAAGGGGGGTTGATTTACGAGCAGTACTTC.

The V and J genes are TRBV29-1 and TRBJ2-3, with 7 bases aligning to TRBD1. CDR3 length equals 14 residues. V trimming: 7 bases; J trimming: 2 bases; junction bases outside the gene matches: 9. Germline CDR1 is SQVTM and CDR2 is ANQGSEA. The chain's CDR3 is CSARQGWDTDTQYF. As DNA, the CDR3 is TGCAGCGCTCGACAGGGATGGGACACAGATACGCAGTATTTT.

This clone was seen a few times. V gene TRBV5-6 combines with J gene TRBJ1-2, with D maybe TRBD1 (6 bases). Trimming removed 0 bases at V and 9 bases at J, with 15 bases between. CDR1 and CDR2 from the germline V gene are SGHDT and YYEEEE. The CDR3 length is 14 residues. The CDR3 loop reads CASSLGQGLIRYTF. The CDR3 bases are TGTGCCAGCAGCTTGGGGCAGGGGCTGATACGCTACACCTTC.

This chain uses TRBV5-1 with TRBJ2-3, with TRBD2 matching 11 bases. From germline, CDR1 is SGHRS and CDR2 YFSETQ. The CDR3 is made up of 18 amino acids. After removal of 5 bases from V and 6 bases from J, the junction contained 17 bases not matched to a gene. The CDR3 is CASRGLAVTSGFGDTQYF. As DNA, the CDR3 is TGCGCCAGCAGGGGACTAGCGGTGACCTCGGGGTTCGGGGATACGCAGTATTTT.

The chain employs TRBV28 and TRBJ2-5, with 8 bases identical to TRBD1. The CDR3 contains 16 residues. V was pared by 4 bases and J by 3 bases, with 10 bases of the junction left unmatched. Germline lookup yields CDR1 MDHEN and CDR2 SYDVKM. CDR3 nucleotides: TGTGCCAGCAGTTCCCCGGGACAGGAGAGTAAAGAGACCCAGTACTTC. Residues: CASSSPGQESKETQYF. Looking up the rest from reference TRBV28 and TRBJ2-5 gives the full variable domain: DVKVTQSSRYLVKRTGEKVFLECVQDMDHENMFWYRQDPGLGLRLIYFSYDVKMKEKGDIPEGYSVSREKKERFSLILESASTNQTSMYLCASSSPGQESKETQYFGPGTRLLVL.

The chain employs TRBV2 and TRBJ2-7, with D possibly TRBD1 on 6 matching bases. Trimming shortened V by 2 bases and J by 3 bases, and 8 bases separated the two germline ends. This CDR3 is 13 amino acids long. The germline V gene has CDR1 SNHLY and CDR2 FYNNEI. The CDR3 DNA is TGTGCCAGCAGTGAAACAGGGAACTACGAGCAGTACTTC. Translating it yields CASSETGNYEQYF.

This clone was picked up one time. V is TRBV27 and J is TRBJ1-5; D is perhaps TRBD1 (6 bases). Germline lookup yields CDR1 MNHEY and CDR2 SMNVEV (reference sequence). The length of the CDR3 is 14 residues. With 3 bases removed from V and 4 bases from J, the gap between germline ends came to 10 bases. CDR3 residues: CASSLRGENQPQHF. CDR3 nucleotide sequence: TGTGCCAGCAGTTTGAGGGGGGAGAATCAGCCCCAGCATTTT.